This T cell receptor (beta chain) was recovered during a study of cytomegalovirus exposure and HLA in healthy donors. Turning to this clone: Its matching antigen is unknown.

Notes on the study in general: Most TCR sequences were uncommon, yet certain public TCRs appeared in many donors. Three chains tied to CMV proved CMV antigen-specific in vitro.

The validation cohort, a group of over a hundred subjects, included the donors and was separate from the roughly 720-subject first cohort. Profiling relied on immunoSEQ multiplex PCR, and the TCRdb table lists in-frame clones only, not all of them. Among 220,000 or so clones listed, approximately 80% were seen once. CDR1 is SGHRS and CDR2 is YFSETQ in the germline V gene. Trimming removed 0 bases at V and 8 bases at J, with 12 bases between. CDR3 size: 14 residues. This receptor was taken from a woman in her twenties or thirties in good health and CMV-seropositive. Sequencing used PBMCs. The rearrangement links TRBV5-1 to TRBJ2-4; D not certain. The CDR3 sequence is CASSLAGVPDIQYF. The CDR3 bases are TGCGCCAGCAGCTTGGCTGGGGTACCGGACATTCAGTACTTC.